A single sample is the source of the 2 T cell receptor beta chains below, sequenced in a study of blood T cell repertoires in COVID-19. Some clones are missing from TCRdb's copy, which holds only in-frame ones; the method was immunoSEQ multiplex PCR. This sample has 95,000 to 110,000 clones, with 89% found just once. The sample was peripheral blood. The source of these receptors is a woman older than 75 in a cohort sampled during active COVID-19.

The J gene is TRBJ1-1, the V gene TRBV19; TRBD1 is a possible D gene (6 bases). The CDR3 is 14 residues long. V lost 10 bases to trimming and J lost 4 bases, with 19 bases between them. The V gene's germline CDR1 is LNHDA and CDR2 SQIVND (reference sequence). The CDR3 DNA reads TGTGCCACCGTGGGGGCAGGCCCTGCCACTGAAGCTTTCTTT. Amino acids: CATVGAGPATEAFF.

In DNA form, the CDR3 reads TGTGCCAGCAGTGAGGCCAGGGGCAACATTCAGTACTTC. Translating it yields CASSEARGNIQYF. This chain uses TRBV6-4 with TRBJ2-4; a weak D match, TRBD1 (6 bases). CDR3 size: 13 residues. With 3 bases removed from V and 7 bases from J, the gap between germline ends came to 10 bases. The germline gives CDR1 MRHNA, CDR2 SNTAGT.